A selection of T cell receptor beta chains follows, all from one sample in a study of OX40 agonist ivuxolimab in advanced cancers. TCRdb's table, derived via immunoSEQ multiplex PCR, lists solely in-frame clones and lacks some. This repertoire shows tens of thousands of clones, 90% found once; its top ten account for 0.33%. The source was CD4+ or CD8+ T cells sorted from blood, collected in a trial of the OX40 agonist ivuxolimab. These receptors all stem from an adult with an advanced solid tumor such as melanoma, head and neck, liver or kidney cancer. CDR3s leave out the opening cysteine and the closing phenylalanine or tryptophan. The order of the fields is V gene, CDR3 length, CDR3 protein.

TRBV6-5,10,ASGDGLYEQY
TRBV28,14,ASRTSGGALSDTQY
TRBV18,11,ASSPERLGELF
TRBV18,16,ASSPPGQINSGANVLT
TRBV6-1,12,ASKVRPENTEAF
TRBV30,12,AFSRGGRTDTQY
TRBV4-1,16,ASSHPRGQIKIQETQY
TRBV11-2,13,ASSLVTSGDGEQF
TRBV7-2,11,ASSPRRNTEAF
TRBV5-1,16,ASSFSRWDRVMNTEAF
TRBV6-4,12,ASKRGSSYNEQF
TRBV15,16,ATSRDRRRDRGRETQY
TRBV18,14,ASSTNGHGNNSPLH
TRBV5-1,14,ASSSAPGDGNEKLF
TRBV11-2,12,ASRDIKTGYEQY
TRBV6-1,13,ASSSKRSEGYGYT
TRBV19,10,ASSIAGYGYT
TRBV5-5,11,ASSLWMSYEQY
TRBV7-3,12,ASSLFTGPYGYT
TRBV4-1,13,ASSQIDRTDFVLT
TRBV2,9,ASNRRVNYT
TRBV6-5,14,ASSYTGTAANYGYT
TRBV4-1,12,ASSQPGTGGGYT
TRBV6-1,11,ASSGQGDTEAF
TRBV10-1,13,ASRQLAEHTDTQY
TRBV5-1,14,ASSLGAGGSTDTQY
TRBV9,13,ASSVDRRRGYGYT
TRBV13,16,ASSFSGLAGGYQETQY
TRBV18,11,ASSGDRNQPQH
TRBV5-1,12,ASSLSGVEDTQY
TRBV9,11,ASSALGGHGYT
TRBV6-1,12,ASSLNGGQETQY
TRBV2,12,ASSGIAGSETQY
TRBV5-4,14,ASSLTSGTRADTQY
TRBV5-1,13,ASSPDRAVNTEAF
TRBV5-4,16,ASSLESVLRRGYNEQF
TRBV11-2,15,ASRQLGVFGIQETQY
TRBV9,13,ASSVGPPTNYGYT
TRBV9,13,ASSVPGALFNEQF
TRBV19,13,ASSSGQGTNEKLF
TRBV11-3,14,ASSLGFTSGANVLT
TRBV6-5,13,ASSLLEGAYNEQF